The clone carrying this T cell receptor beta chain was counted only a few times. The antigen is not known. With only one base between it and a far larger clone, this is likely a read error. At the DNA level, this CDR3 is encoded by other sequences in the same sample as well. PCR primers comprised 60 Vbeta and 13 Jbeta primers. Profiling relied on immunoSEQ multiplex PCR, and the TCRdb table lists in-frame clones only, not all of them. The table lists roughly 100,000 clones, around 73% of them singletons, with over 3% in the top ten. The data are from a study of cytomegalovirus exposure and HLA in healthy donors. Notes on the study in general: Several of the most significant clusters appeared, in a later analysis, to be linked to common viral pathogens. In a later analysis, a genetic analysis reported fewer productive-TCR N-insertions in an Asian-associated ancestry cluster than the cohort average.

The V gene's germline CDR1 is MNHEY and CDR2 SMNVEV (reference sequence). The CDR3 length is 12 residues. The V gene end was trimmed by 7 bases and the J gene end by 14 bases; junction bases not matched to a gene: 11. These donors counted as nominally healthy when sampled, but unrecorded immune exposures were likely. Sequences were obtained from PBMCs. The genes are TRBV27 and TRBJ1-1, with 9 bases lining up with TRBD1. This sequence originates from a woman in her forties in good health and CMV-seronegative. The CDR3 here is CASMTFDRGTFF. In nucleotides, the CDR3 is TGTGCCAGCATGACCTTCGACAGGGGGACCTTCTTT.